The 14 T cell receptor beta chains presented below share a single source sample, sequenced in a study of shared clonotypes between healthy human individuals. Measured with immunoSEQ multiplex PCR; TCRdb has only the in-frame clones, and not every one. Of over a million clones detected, more than 60% appear once; the ten largest clones hold around 1.4%. Sequencing used memory CD4+ T cells sorted from blood. Subset reported: CD45RA-negative fraction. The receptors were sampled from a man younger than 30 in good health.

This clone was counted once. The chain uses TRBV9 and TRBJ1-4; D gene unclear. Germline CDR1 reads SGDLS; CDR2 reads YYNGEE. The CDR3 has 15 amino acids. Trimming left V 0 bases short and J 7 bases short, with 13 bases between. In DNA, the CDR3 is TGTGCCAGCAGCGTAGGTTACGGATCCTCTGAAAAACTGTTTTTT. Protein product: CASSVGYGSSEKLFF.

The V gene is TRBV6-5, the J gene TRBJ2-1; D remains unclear. The V end was cut by 7 bases, the J end by 5 bases, with 9 bases between. Germline loops: CDR1 MNHEY, CDR2 SVGAGI. This CDR3 contains 12 residues. CDR3 in amino acids: CASTRWDNEQFF. The CDR3 nucleotides are TGTGCCAGCACCCGTTGGGACAATGAGCAGTTCTTC.

The genes are TRBV28 and TRBJ1-2, with 12 positions matching TRBD1. The CDR3 extends over 14 amino acids. Germline-derived CDR1 and CDR2 are MDHEN and SYDVKM. J was trimmed by 1 base and V by 8 bases; bases with no gene match: 2. CDR3 loop: CASGDRGLNYGYTF. The CDR3 DNA follows: TGTGCCAGCGGGGACAGGGGGCTTAACTATGGCTACACCTTC.

This clone was recorded once. V is TRBV30 and J is TRBJ2-4, with 8 bases lining up with TRBD1. CDR1 is GTSNPN, CDR2 SVGIG, per germline (reference sequence). The J segment lost 10 bases and the V segment lost 5 bases, leaving 4 bases of the junction unmatched. This CDR3 is 11 amino acids long. In DNA form, the CDR3 reads TGTGCCTGGGGGGACAGGCTTATTCAGTACTTC. It is translated as CAWGDRLIQYF.

The chain links TRBV6-4 to TRBJ2-1; D might be TRBD2 (6 bases). Trimming took off 5 bases at V and 9 bases at J, with 23 bases between the two ends. The length of the CDR3 is 16 residues. The germline gives CDR1 MRHNA, CDR2 SNTAGT. CDR3 sequence (DNA): TGTGCCAGCAGTATGAGCGGGCAGCAAGCCGTCGGTGAGCAGTTCTTC. This sequence encodes CASSMSGQQAVGEQFF.

This rearrangement joins TRBV11-2 to TRBJ1-1, with D unresolved. V was trimmed by 8 bases and J by 0 bases, leaving 10 bases between them. The germline V gene has CDR1 SGHAT and CDR2 FQNNGV. The CDR3 extends over 13 amino acids. The CDR3 loop reads CASQSQMNTEAFF. The CDR3 nucleotides read TGTGCCAGCCAGTCACAGATGAACACTGAAGCTTTCTTT. Filled out from reference TRBV11-2 and TRBJ1-1, the complete variable domain reads EAGVAQSPRYKIIEKRQSVAFWCNPISGHATLYWYQQILGQGPKLLIQFQNNGVVDDSQLPKDRFSAERLKGVDSTLKIQPAKLEDSAVYLCASQSQMNTEAFFGQGTRLTVV.

V and J are TRBV30 and TRBJ1-3; 12 bases fit TRBD1. This CDR3 comprises 16 residues. With 4 bases clipped from V and 4 bases from J, the junction kept 8 bases outside the gene matches. Germline values: CDR1 GTSNPN, CDR2 SVGIG (reference sequence). The chain's CDR3 is CAWTPGQGARGNTIYF. For the CDR3, the DNA is TGTGCCTGGACTCCGGGACAGGGGGCTCGAGGAAACACCATATATTTT.

The V call is TRBV6-6, the J call TRBJ1-2, with D maybe TRBD1 (5 bases). V was shortened by 2 bases and J by 4 bases, with 11 bases between the two germline ends. The CDR3 consists of 14 residues. Germline CDR1 reads MNHNY; CDR2 reads SVGAGI (reference sequence). For the CDR3, the DNA is TGTGCCAGCAGTTACGGGGCAGCGGCCTATGGCTACACCTTC. This codes for CASSYGAAAYGYTF.

This rearrangement joins TRBV2 to TRBJ2-5; possibly TRBD1 for D (5 bases). Trimming took off 8 bases at V and 3 bases at J, with 7 bases between the two ends. Germline loops: CDR1 SNHLY, CDR2 FYNNEI. The CDR3 covers 11 residues. The chain's CDR3 is CASQGEETQYF. As DNA, the CDR3 is TGTGCCAGCCAAGGGGAAGAGACCCAGTACTTC.

The gene calls are TRBV5-4 and TRBJ2-7, with a weak D call TRBD2 (6 bases). V shed 4 bases and J shed 3 bases, with 17 bases lying between them. The CDR3 has 15 amino acids. Germline V gene lookup returns CDR1 SGHNT and CDR2 YYREEE (reference sequence). The CDR3 sequence is CASSPGGQAFYEQYF. As DNA, the CDR3 is TGTGCCAGCAGCCCCGGAGGGCAGGCTTTCTACGAGCAGTACTTC.

The sample holds many counts of this clone. The chain links TRBV5-4 to TRBJ1-2, with TRBD1 matching over 7 bases. V trimming: 5 bases; J trimming: 6 bases; junction bases outside the gene matches: 4. This CDR3 contains 12 residues. The germline gives CDR1 SGHNT, CDR2 YYREEE (reference sequence). The CDR3 coding sequence is TGTGCCAGCAGTCGGACAGGAGATGGCTACACCTTC. Protein sequence: CASSRTGDGYTF.

Worth noting for this clone: The sample contains more than one DNA sequence encoding this CDR3. The gene calls are TRBV19 and TRBJ1-1; TRBD1 matches 7 bases. Looked up from germline, CDR1 is LNHDA and CDR2 is SQIVND (reference sequence). The CDR3 totals 14 residues. J gave up 1 base and V 5 bases, and 4 bases lay outside the gene matches. The CDR3 coding sequence is TGTGCCAGTAGTCTAAGGGACAGGAACACTGAAGCTTTCTTT. Its protein product is CASSLRDRNTEAFF.

The chain is built from TRBV7-8 and TRBJ2-3, with D perhaps TRBD1 or TRBD2 (5 bases each). The V gene lost 4 bases and the J gene lost 0 bases, with 11 bases spanning the gap. CDR1 is SGHVS, CDR2 FQNEAQ, per germline. The CDR3 runs to 15 residues. The CDR3 here is CASSYSGASTDTQYF. CDR3 nucleotide sequence: TGTGCCAGCAGCTATTCCGGGGCAAGCACAGATACGCAGTATTTT.

The sample holds a few counts of this clone. This rearrangement joins TRBV11-2 to TRBJ2-1; 8 nucleotides agree with TRBD1. Germline trimming cut 4 bases from V and 8 bases from J; bases unmatched to any gene: 7. This CDR3 region has 14 residues. Germline V lookup: CDR1 SGHAT, CDR2 FQNNGV. As DNA, the CDR3 is TGTGCCAGCAGCTCCCGACAGGGGCGGGATGAGCAGTTCTTC. Residues: CASSSRQGRDEQFF.